The 18 T cell receptor beta chains below were found in one sample sequenced in a study of T-cell memory formation after mild COVID-19. TCRdb used MiXCR to reprocess the 5' RACE reads, holding one entry per CDR3 protein. Among 58,000 or so distinct CDR3 sequences listed, about a quarter were seen once. What was sequenced was PBMCs or a T cell subset sorted from them (not recorded which). The receptors shown here come from a man aged 18 to 35 who had mild COVID-19 (a few samples of this study predate the infection). Cell type and time point are not known.

The chain links TRBV10-3 to TRBJ2-3; D not certain. From germline, CDR1 is ENHRY and CDR2 SYGVKD. CDR3 length equals 13 residues. V lost 8 bases, J lost 0 bases, and 9 bases lay in between. The CDR3 DNA sequence: TGTGCCATCCGATATCCGAGCACAGATACGCAGTATTTT. Residues: CAIRYPSTDTQYF.

The gene calls are TRBV20-1 and TRBJ2-7; 9 nucleotides match TRBD1. The CDR3 is made up of 15 amino acids. With 0 bases clipped from V and 5 bases from J, the junction kept 8 bases outside the gene matches. CDR1 is DFQATT and CDR2 is SNEGSKA in the germline V gene (reference sequence). CDR3 amino acids: CSARDDGTGIDEQYF. The CDR3 DNA is TGCAGTGCTAGAGACGACGGGACAGGGATCGACGAGCAGTACTTC.

The V gene is TRBV2, the J gene TRBJ2-1; D is undetermined. V lost 8 bases and J lost 9, with 8 bases in between. This CDR3 has 10 amino acids. Germline loops: CDR1 SNHLY, CDR2 FYNNEI. CDR3 DNA: TGTGCCAGCTTAAGAACTGAGCAGTTCTTC. Its translation: CASLRTEQFF. Full variable domain (missing parts from reference TRBV2 and TRBJ2-1): EPEVTQTPSHQVTQMGQEVILRCVPISNHLYFYWYRQILGQKVEFLVSFYNNEISEKSEIFDDQFSVERPDGSNFTLKIRSTKLEDSAMYFCASLRTEQFFGPGTRLTVL.

V usage is TRBV4-3 and J usage is TRBJ1-1; the D gene is possibly TRBD1 (5 bases). V lost 0 bases and J 0 bases, leaving 14 bases between the germline ends. The CDR3 is 17 amino acids. Germline CDR1 reads LGHNA; CDR2 reads YSLEER. CDR3 nucleotides: TGCGCCAGCAGCCAAGATGGGAGGGGATCAATGAACACTGAAGCTTTCTTT. It encodes CASSQDGRGSMNTEAFF.

This clonotype was observed a few times. Germline is not matched at one junction end, which may reflect a read error. The chain uses TRBV19 and TRBJ2-1, with TRBD2 as a possible D gene (5 bases). The CDR3 is made up of 13 amino acids. Germline V gene sequence: CDR1 LNHDA, CDR2 SQIVND (reference sequence). CDR3 protein: CASSIASYSEQFF. DNA for the CDR3: TGTGCCAGTAGTATCGCTAGCTACAGTGAGCAGTTCTTC.

The chain recombines TRBV10-3 with TRBJ1-1; 9 nucleotides match TRBD1. Trimming removed 6 bases from V and 2 bases from J; junction bases left unmatched: 7. This CDR3 has 15 amino acids. The V gene's germline CDR1 is ENHRY and CDR2 SYGVKD. The DNA of the CDR3 is TGTGCCATCAGAACGGTACAGGGGGCAAACACTGAAGCTTTCTTT. Amino acids: CAIRTVQGANTEAFF.

This clonotype was counted between two and nine times. The genes are TRBV7-9 and TRBJ2-5; D is uncertain. V was trimmed by 2 bases and J by 1 base, leaving 8 bases between them. Germline V CDR1 and CDR2: SEHNR, FQNEAQ (reference sequence). CDR3 length: 14 amino acids. The CDR3 DNA sequence: TGTGCCAGCAGCTTAAGATCTGTCCAAGAGACCCAGTACTTC. Translation gives CASSLRSVQETQYF.

This clonotype was counted at least ten times. V gene TRBV6-5 combines with J gene TRBJ2-3, with no clear D. The germline V and J ends were trimmed by 10 bases and 4 bases, with 9 bases remaining between them. Germline CDR1 is MNHEY and CDR2 is SVGAGI. This CDR3 is built from 11 residues. Written as DNA, the CDR3 is TGTGCCACCCGCACACCAGATACGCAGTATTTT. Its translation: CATRTPDTQYF.

V is TRBV7-7 and J is TRBJ2-2; maybe TRBD1 (5 bases). This CDR3 has 11 residues. The V end lost 10 bases, the J end lost 4 bases, and 7 bases lay between the germline ends. The germline V gene encodes CDR1 SSHAT and CDR2 FNYEAQ (reference sequence). The CDR3 nucleotides are TGTGCCATAGGGGCCACCGGGGAGCTGTTTTTT. It encodes CAIGATGELFF.

The V and J genes are TRBV10-3 and TRBJ2-1; D is unresolved. The V and J ends lost 0 bases and 7 bases respectively, with 4 bases between them. Per germline, CDR1 ENHRY and CDR2 SYGVKD. The CDR3 contains 12 residues. The CDR3 DNA is TGTGCCATCAGTGAGTCGAGTAATGAGCAGTTCTTC. It yields the protein CAISESSNEQFF.

This chain uses TRBV5-1 with TRBJ2-1, with D maybe TRBD1 (7 bases). The V and J ends lost 4 bases and 0 bases respectively, with 17 bases between them. This CDR3 comprises 17 residues. Germline assignment: CDR1 SGHRS and CDR2 YFSETQ. The CDR3 sequence is CASSLRLRGVSYNEQFF. The CDR3 region has the DNA TGCGCCAGCAGCCTACGGCTCAGGGGGGTCTCCTACAATGAGCAGTTCTTC.

The chain links TRBV12-5 to TRBJ2-5; no clear D gene. Germline lookup yields CDR1 LGHNT and CDR2 FRNRAP. This CDR3 spans 13 amino acids. The V gene lost 4 bases and the J gene lost 0 bases, with 6 bases spanning the gap. CDR3 DNA: TGTGCTAGTGGTTCGGTCAACCAAGAGACCCAGTACTTC. It translates to CASGSVNQETQYF.

This clonotype was recorded a few times. J is TRBJ2-5 and V is TRBV6-1; D is uncertain. From germline, CDR1 is MNHNS and CDR2 SASEGT. V was trimmed by 3 bases and J by 1 base, leaving 9 bases between them. This CDR3 region has 14 residues. The CDR3 loop is CASSELGSQETQYF. CDR3 bases: TGTGCCAGCAGTGAGTTAGGCAGCCAAGAGACCCAGTACTTC.

V gene TRBV4-3 combines with J gene TRBJ1-5, with D hard to call. V was cut by 0 bases and J by 6 bases, with 9 bases left in between. CDR3 length equals 14 residues. CDR1 is LGHNA, CDR2 YSLEER, per germline. CDR3 in DNA: TGCGCCAGCAGCCAAGACATCGGGATTCAGCCCCAGCATTTT. Translation gives CASSQDIGIQPQHF.

This chain uses TRBV11-1 with TRBJ1-1; D unresolved. Between the trimmed V and J ends, which lost 0 bases and 1 base, there was a span of 6 bases. CDR1 SGHAT and CDR2 FQDESV come from the germline V gene (reference sequence). The CDR3 has 14 amino acids. The CDR3 reads CASSLAEGNTEAFF. DNA for the CDR3: TGTGCCAGCAGCTTAGCGGAGGGGAACACTGAAGCTTTCTTT.

In its sample, this clonotype was seen a few times. V and J are TRBV6-5 and TRBJ2-2, with a weak D call TRBD2 (5 bases). V was pared by 8 bases and J by 6 bases, with 13 bases between. The CDR3 is made up of 13 amino acids. Germline lookup yields CDR1 MNHEY and CDR2 SVGAGI. In DNA form, the CDR3 reads TGTGCCAGCCAAGGAGGATCATCCGGGGAGCTGTTTTTT. Translation: CASQGGSSGELFF.

This clonotype ranks as medium-sized (0.01 to 0.1%). This chain connects TRBV20-1 to TRBJ2-7, with D tentatively TRBD1 (6 bases). The CDR3 extends over 12 amino acids. With 3 bases removed from V and 9 bases from J, the gap between germline ends came to 15 bases. Germline V gene data show CDR1 as DFQATT and CDR2 as SNEGSKA (reference sequence). The CDR3 region has the DNA TGCAGTGCTAGCCGCCCAGGGGTAGGGCAGTACTTC. Translated, it gives CSASRPGVGQYF.

The chain links TRBV2 to TRBJ1-4; 7 bases are a match to TRBD1. The ends lost 9 bases at V and 8 bases at J; junction bases unmatched: 9. The CDR3 consists of 13 residues. Germline V gene sequence: CDR1 SNHLY, CDR2 FYNNEI. The CDR3 DNA follows: TGTGCCAGTCCTGGACAGGCAGGGGAAAAACTGTTTTTT. Residues: CASPGQAGEKLFF.